These 23 T cell receptor beta chains were all obtained from the same sample, sequenced in a study of shared clonotypes between healthy human individuals. Libraries were prepared by immunoSEQ multiplex PCR; TCRdb keeps only in-frame clonotypes and omits some of them. The table lists approximately 2.3 million clones, just over 90% of them singletons. Sequencing was performed on naive CD4+ T cells from PBMCs. Subset meaning: CD45RA+ positively selected. These receptors were taken from a man younger than 35 in good health. Some clones in this sample may be carry-over from other donors' samples.

J is TRBJ1-1 and V is TRBV13; D not certain. The CDR3 consists of 11 residues. Trimming pared 1 base from V and 8 bases from J, leaving 5 bases between. The germline V gene encodes CDR1 PRHDT and CDR2 FYEKMQ (reference sequence). For the CDR3, the DNA is TGTGCCAGCAGCTTAGAAGGGGAAGCTTTCTTT. Its translation is CASSLEGEAFF.

V usage is TRBV30 and J usage is TRBJ1-1; 7 bases match TRBD1. Germline CDR1 reads GTSNPN; CDR2 reads SVGIG (reference sequence). V was clipped by 1 base and J by 11 bases; unmatched bases: 7. The CDR3 length is 12 residues. The CDR3 region has the DNA TGTGCCTGGAGTGAGACAGGGCGGGGCGCTTTCTTT. Translation: CAWSETGRGAFF.

J is TRBJ1-3 and V is TRBV4-2; no reliable D call. Germline CDR1 and CDR2: LGHNA and YNFKEQ. The CDR3 contains 17 residues. Trimming took off 1 base at V and 0 bases at J, with 13 bases between the two ends. The DNA of the CDR3 is TGTGCCAGCAGCCAAGCTGGCCAGCCCCTCTCTGGAAACACCATATATTTT. Translating it yields CASSQAGQPLSGNTIYF.

This clone was recorded only once. The J gene is TRBJ2-7, the V gene TRBV28, with TRBD2 matching 7 bases. After removal of 6 bases from V and 3 bases from J, the junction contained 11 bases not matched to a gene. The CDR3 totals 15 residues. Germline CDR1 reads MDHEN; CDR2 reads SYDVKM. This chain's CDR3 is CASSLGGSPLYEQYF. As DNA, the CDR3 is TGTGCCAGCAGCCTCGGCGGGAGTCCCCTCTACGAGCAGTACTTC.

J is TRBJ2-7 and V is TRBV6-6, with 13 bases identical to TRBD2. The trim removed 6 bases at V and 0 bases at J, leaving 2 bases unmatched. The germline gives CDR1 MNHNY, CDR2 SVGAGI (reference sequence). This CDR3 is 15 amino acids long. CDR3 bases: TGTGCCAGCAGGGGACTAGCGGGAAGCTCCTACGAGCAGTACTTC. Residues: CASRGLAGSSYEQYF.

This clone was detected a few times. V is TRBV2 and J is TRBJ2-7; D is unclear. This CDR3 contains 15 residues. V lost 0 bases, J lost 1 base, and 10 bases lay in between. Germline V gene sequence: CDR1 SNHLY, CDR2 FYNNEI. CDR3 sequence reads: CASSEAFPASYEQYF. DNA of the CDR3: TGTGCCAGCAGTGAAGCATTCCCTGCTTCCTACGAGCAGTACTTC.

The V gene is TRBV5-8, the J gene TRBJ1-3, with a possible D match to TRBD1 (5 bases). The CDR3 has 14 amino acids. The V end lost 4 bases, the J end lost 0 bases, and 8 bases lay between the germline ends. Germline V gene lookup returns CDR1 SGHTS and CDR2 YDEGEE. The CDR3 region is CASSGGYSGNTIYF. CDR3 DNA: TGTGCCAGCAGCGGGGGGTACTCTGGAAACACCATATATTTT.

V gene TRBV2 combines with J gene TRBJ2-5; D gene uncertain. V gave up 7 bases and J gave up 2 bases, with 14 bases separating them. This CDR3 is 14 amino acids long. CDR1 and CDR2 (germline): SNHLY, FYNNEI. CDR3 residues: CASMRRLEQETQYF. The CDR3 region has the DNA TGTGCCAGCATGCGGCGTCTGGAACAAGAGACCCAGTACTTC.

V gene TRBV10-1 combines with J gene TRBJ2-7; 9 bases fit TRBD1. V was clipped by 7 bases and J by 6 bases; unmatched bases: 7. Looked up from germline, CDR1 is WNHNN and CDR2 is SYGVQD (reference sequence). The CDR3 runs 13 residues. In nucleotides, the CDR3 is TGCGCCAGCACCCCGGGACAGGGTCGCGAGCAGTACTTC. Translated: CASTPGQGREQYF.

This sequence joins TRBV5-1 and TRBJ2-7, with a possible D match to TRBD2 (6 bases). CDR3 length equals 14 residues. Germline CDR1 SGHRS, CDR2 YFSETQ. The ends were cut back, 0 bases at V and 5 bases at J, with 12 bases in the middle. The CDR3 loop is CASSLGLANNEQYF. The CDR3, as DNA: TGCGCCAGCAGCTTGGGGCTAGCGAATAACGAGCAGTACTTC.

In this sample, this clone turned up once. The V call is TRBV27, the J call TRBJ2-7; D not resolved. Germline V gives CDR1 MNHEY, CDR2 SMNVEV (reference sequence). The CDR3 runs 14 residues. V was cut by 2 bases and J by 2 bases, with 10 bases left in between. This chain's CDR3 is CASSLPHTAYEQYF. The CDR3, as DNA: TGTGCCAGCAGTTTACCCCACACCGCCTACGAGCAGTACTTC.

The chain carries TRBV7-6 and TRBJ2-3; D is tentatively TRBD1 or TRBD2 (5 bases each). The CDR3 consists of 14 residues. CDR1 and CDR2 from the germline V gene are SGHVS and FNYEAQ. V lost 7 bases, J lost 6 bases, and 17 bases lay in between. CDR3 DNA sequence: TGTGCCAGCAATTCTCGGCTAGAGGGGGATACGCAGTATTTT. It is translated as CASNSRLEGDTQYF.

As to this clone: The same CDR3 is also encoded by other DNA sequences in this sample. The rearrangement joins TRBV2 to TRBJ1-5; no clear D gene. Germline V gives CDR1 SNHLY, CDR2 FYNNEI. V gave up 1 base and J gave up 2 bases, with 6 bases separating them. The length of the CDR3 is 14 residues. The CDR3: CASSEDRGNQPQHF. CDR3 coding DNA: TGTGCCAGCAGTGAAGATAGGGGCAATCAGCCCCAGCATTTT.

The chain uses TRBV6-5 and TRBJ1-1; 7 positions agree with TRBD1. Per germline, CDR1 MNHEY and CDR2 SVGAGI. Trimming cost V 0 bases and J 6 bases; bases outside gene matches: 7. This CDR3 region has 15 residues. Here the CDR3 DNA reads TGTGCCAGCAGTTACTCTGGGACAGATGAATCTGAAGCTTTCTTT. Residues: CASSYSGTDESEAFF.

A remark on this clone: This same CDR3 is encoded by further DNA sequences in the sample. The chain uses TRBV7-2 and TRBJ1-2; tentative D call: TRBD1 (5 bases). The V gene's germline CDR1 is SGHTA and CDR2 FQGNSA. Trimming cost V 2 bases and J 0 bases, with 7 bases left between them. There are 14 residues in the CDR3. Written as DNA, the CDR3 is TGTGCCAGCAGCTTAACGACAGCTAACTATGGCTACACCTTC. It translates to CASSLTTANYGYTF.

This sequence joins TRBV7-9 and TRBJ2-7; D is possibly TRBD1 (7 bases). This CDR3 is built from 17 residues. Trimming stripped 5 bases from V and 0 bases from J, with 20 bases between. The V gene's germline CDR1 is SEHNR and CDR2 FQNEAQ (reference sequence). The DNA of the CDR3 is TGTGCCAGCAGCCCCTCCCTCAGGGGGAGGACCTCCTACGAGCAGTACTTC. Amino acid sequence: CASSPSLRGRTSYEQYF.

This clone came up once. The V and J genes are TRBV28 and TRBJ1-4, with TRBD1 as a possible D gene (5 bases). Germline CDR1 and CDR2: MDHEN and SYDVKM. The V gene lost 4 bases and the J gene lost 8 bases, with 17 bases spanning the gap. CDR3 size: 15 residues. The CDR3, as DNA: TGTGCCAGCAGTTCCCCAGGGTCAGGTCGGGAAAAACTGTTTTTT. This encodes CASSSPGSGREKLFF.

The chain uses TRBV6-1 and TRBJ2-4; D is unresolved. This CDR3 comprises 14 residues. The germline gives CDR1 MNHNS, CDR2 SASEGT. V shed 6 bases and J shed 0 bases, with 9 bases lying between them. This CDR3 is CASREQLAKNIQYF. The CDR3 DNA sequence: TGTGCCAGCAGAGAGCAGCTAGCCAAAAACATTCAGTACTTC.

The chain is built from TRBV4-2 and TRBJ2-3, with no clear D. CDR3 size: 13 residues. The ends were cut back, 5 bases at V and 3 bases at J, with 9 bases in the middle. Per germline, CDR1 LGHNA and CDR2 YNFKEQ. CDR3 sequence: CASSKTETDTQYF. For the CDR3, the DNA is TGTGCCAGCAGCAAAACTGAGACAGATACGCAGTATTTT.

V is TRBV2 and J is TRBJ2-1; 7 bases match TRBD1. Per germline, CDR1 SNHLY and CDR2 FYNNEI. This CDR3 comprises 13 residues. V shed 4 bases and J 5 bases; nucleotides not matched to a gene: 2. The CDR3 nucleotides read TGTGCCAGCAGTGTCGGACAGGACAATGAGCAGTTCTTC. It is translated as CASSVGQDNEQFF.

The rearrangement links TRBV30 to TRBJ2-1; D not certain. This CDR3 is 12 amino acids long. V was shortened by 2 bases and J by 9 bases, with 11 bases between the two germline ends. In germline, CDR1 is GTSNPN, CDR2 SVGIG (reference sequence). The CDR3 DNA follows: TGTGCCTGGAGTATGCCGATGGGTGAGCAGTTCTTC. Translation: CAWSMPMGEQFF.

This chain joins TRBV18 and TRBJ2-1; tentatively, D is TRBD2 (5 bases). Trimming removed 6 bases from V and 7 bases from J, with 16 bases in between. Germline V lookup: CDR1 KGHSH, CDR2 LQKENI. The CDR3 extends over 14 amino acids. The CDR3 is CASSPRAGVNEQFF. CDR3 bases: TGTGCCAGCTCCCCTCGGGCCGGGGTGAATGAGCAGTTCTTC.

This clone appeared a few times. This chain links TRBV19 with TRBJ2-7; 8 bases fit TRBD1. The CDR3 sequence is 12 residues long. Looked up from germline, CDR1 is LNHDA and CDR2 is SQIVND (reference sequence). V lost 4 bases, J lost 6 bases, and 2 bases stayed unmatched. The CDR3 reads CASSRTGTEQYF. The CDR3 region has the DNA TGTGCCAGTAGTAGGACAGGGACCGAGCAGTACTTC.